Listed here are 6 T cell receptor beta chains from one sample, sequenced in a study of blood T cell repertoires in COVID-19. Some clones are missing from TCRdb's copy, which holds only in-frame ones; the method was immunoSEQ multiplex PCR. The sample has around 400,000 clones, about 90% seen once. The sequenced material came from peripheral blood. The source is a woman aged 55-69 years with COVID-19, enrolled during active disease.

The chain has TRBV7-9 and TRBJ1-1, with D uncertain. Trimming cost V 5 bases and J 5 bases, with 9 bases left between them. Germline V gene data show CDR1 as SEHNR and CDR2 as FQNEAQ (reference sequence). This CDR3 is built from 12 residues. CDR3 residues: CASSRMETEAFF. The CDR3, as DNA: TGTGCCAGCAGCCGTATGGAGACTGAAGCTTTCTTT.

The chain employs TRBV7-9 and TRBJ2-3; D is ambiguous. This CDR3 comprises 14 residues. CDR1 is SEHNR and CDR2 is FQNEAQ in the germline V gene (reference sequence). V gave up 7 bases and J gave up 4 bases, with 15 bases separating them. The CDR3 sequence: CASTGGLPADTQYF. The DNA for the CDR3 is TGTGCCAGCACCGGTGGGCTACCCGCAGATACGCAGTATTTT. The full variable domain, its missing parts supplied by reference TRBV7-9 and TRBJ2-3, is DTGVSQNPRHKITKRGQNVTFRCDPISEHNRLYWYRQTLGQGPEFLTYFQNEAQLEKSRLLSDRFSAERPKGSFSTLEIQRTEQGDSAMYLCASTGGLPADTQYFGPGTRLTVL.

This rearrangement joins TRBV27 to TRBJ1-2; 8 nucleotides agree with TRBD1. CDR1 MNHEY and CDR2 SMNVEV come from the germline V gene (reference sequence). V lost 5 bases to trimming and J lost 4 bases; unmatched junction nucleotides: 6. This CDR3 contains 14 residues. The chain's CDR3 is CASSPTGVIYGYTF. CDR3 DNA sequence: TGTGCCAGCAGTCCGACAGGGGTGATCTATGGCTACACCTTC.

V usage is TRBV19 and J usage is TRBJ2-1; D perhaps matches TRBD1 (8 bases). V was pared by 2 bases and J by 6 bases, with 14 bases between. CDR3 size: 15 residues. Germline V CDR1 and CDR2: LNHDA, SQIVND (reference sequence). CDR3 in amino acids: CASSILDREGNEQFF. The CDR3 DNA follows: TGTGCCAGTAGTATACTGGACAGGGAGGGCAATGAGCAGTTCTTC.

The rearrangement uses TRBV11-2 and TRBJ2-7; 9 nucleotides agree with TRBD2. The junction had 9 bases not matched to a gene; V was cut back by 8 bases and J by 4 bases. This CDR3 is built from 14 residues. Germline V gives CDR1 SGHAT, CDR2 FQNNGV. The CDR3 region is CASASTSGSYEQYF. The CDR3 nucleotides are TGTGCCAGCGCTTCAACTAGCGGGTCGTACGAGCAGTACTTC.

The chain uses TRBV10-3 and TRBJ1-2; the match to TRBD1 covers 12 bases. Germline loops: CDR1 ENHRY, CDR2 SYGVKD. The junction had 10 bases not matched to a gene; V was cut back by 9 bases and J by 5 bases. The CDR3 is made up of 15 amino acids. CDR3 region: CAIAPGQGANYGYTF. For the CDR3, the DNA is TGTGCCATAGCACCGGGACAGGGGGCCAATTATGGCTACACCTTC.